This T cell receptor beta chain was obtained from a study of T cells after yellow fever vaccination. Turning to the study itself: Fractions low in cell number were prepared with SMART-Seq v4 Ultra Low Input. The study, taken as a whole, reports: Contamination of FACS-sorted repertoires by abundant clonotypes from the bulk population could occur. Once the booster was given, most primary-vaccination clones reappeared, at about 97% for CD4 and approximately 88% for CD8.

This clonotype was seen a few times. Antigen unknown. In TCRdb, the 5' RACE reads were re-called with MiXCR into one record per CDR3 protein. The sample carries 320,000 or so distinct CDR3 sequences, roughly 8% recorded once. The V gene's germline CDR1 is MNHNS and CDR2 SASEGT. V shed 9 bases and J shed 1 base, with 19 bases lying between them. This CDR3 has 16 residues. The source material was PBMCs, sampled 35 to 50 days after the first yellow fever vaccination. This sequence originates from a young man who received the YFV17D yellow fever vaccine. V and J are TRBV6-1 and TRBJ2-1; no clear D gene. CDR3 sequence: CAREGMRFGSYNEQFF. The CDR3 DNA reads TGTGCCAGGGAAGGGATGCGATTCGGGTCCTACAATGAGCAGTTCTTC.